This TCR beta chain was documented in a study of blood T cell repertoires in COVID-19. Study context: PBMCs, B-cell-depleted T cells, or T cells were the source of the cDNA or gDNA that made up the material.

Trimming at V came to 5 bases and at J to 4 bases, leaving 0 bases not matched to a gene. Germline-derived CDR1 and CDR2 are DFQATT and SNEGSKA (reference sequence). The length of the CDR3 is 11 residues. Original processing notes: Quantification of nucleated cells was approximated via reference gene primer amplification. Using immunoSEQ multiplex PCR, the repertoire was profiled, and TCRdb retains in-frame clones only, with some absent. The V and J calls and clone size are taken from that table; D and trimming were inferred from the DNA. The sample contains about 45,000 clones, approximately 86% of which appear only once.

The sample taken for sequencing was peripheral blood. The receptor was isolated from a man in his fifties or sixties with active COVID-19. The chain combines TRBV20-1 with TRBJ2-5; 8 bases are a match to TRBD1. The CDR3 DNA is TGCAGTGCTCAGGGGGCAGAGACCCAGTACTTC. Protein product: CSAQGAETQYF.